This entry describes one TCR beta chain. Antigen unknown. PCR used 60 Vbeta primers and 13 Jbeta primers. The assay was immunoSEQ multiplex PCR, and TCRdb's table has in-frame clones only and misses some. Of 200,000 or so clones detected, around 77% appear once; the ten largest clones hold less than 3%. Germline lookup yields CDR1 MNHEY and CDR2 SMNVEV (reference sequence). The germline V and J ends were trimmed by 3 bases and 1 base, with 13 bases remaining between them. CDR3 size: 17 residues. This record comes from a study of cytomegalovirus exposure and HLA in healthy donors. General study points: The authors confirmed in vitro that a few CMV-associated chains were specific for CMV antigens. Both high specificity and high sensitivity reportedly marked the classifier's diagnosis of cytomegalovirus status. The majority of TCR sequences were rare, yet some public TCRs appeared in many donors. A highly shared variant cluster was judged a likely technical artifact.

Sequenced sample: PBMCs. The J gene is TRBJ2-6, the V gene TRBV27, with D perhaps TRBD2 (5 bases). This TCR was sampled from a woman aged 30 to 39 in good health and CMV-seronegative. The DNA for the CDR3 is TGTGCCAGCAGTTTGTACCCTCGGGATTCTGGGGCCAACGTCCTGACTTTC. Its protein is CASSLYPRDSGANVLTF.